These 4 T cell receptor beta chains were all obtained from the same sample, sequenced in a study of patients and donors after allogeneic stem cell transplantation. TCRdb reprocessed the RT-PCR reads with MiXCR, giving one entry per CDR3 protein. The sample yields around 170,000 distinct CDR3 sequences, 24% seen once. The sequencing sample was made of blood, either unsorted or a sorted T cell fraction (not recorded which). These TCRs come from a human donor who was either an allogeneic HSCT recipient or a stem cell or donor lymphocyte infusion donor (not recorded which). It is not recorded whose cells these are; they may come from a transplant donor.

The chain uses TRBV11-1 and TRBJ1-2; D gene unclear. With 1 base removed from V and 4 bases from J, the gap between germline ends came to 10 bases. The CDR3 extends over 14 amino acids. Per the germline V gene, CDR1 is SGHAT and CDR2 is FQDESV (reference sequence). The CDR3 loop is CASSLGGEIYGYTF. CDR3 bases: TGTGCCAGCAGCTTAGGGGGAGAAATCTATGGCTACACCTTC.

A few counts support this clonotype. The J gene is TRBJ2-6, the V gene TRBV20-1, with a weak D call TRBD1 (6 bases). The V and J ends lost 2 bases and 3 bases respectively, with 11 bases between them. Germline V gene sequence: CDR1 DFQATT, CDR2 SNEGSKA (reference sequence). The CDR3 runs to 15 residues. The DNA of the CDR3 is TGCAGTGCTAGAAGCATACAGGGTGGGGCCAACGTCCTGACTTTC. Its protein product is CSARSIQGGANVLTF.

Here the CDR3 reads CASSLPRGYQETQYF. The CDR3 nucleotides are TGTGCCAGCAGCTTACCTCGGGGATACCAAGAGACCCAGTACTTC. The V gene is TRBV11-2, the J gene TRBJ2-5, with a weak D call TRBD2 (5 bases). V gave up 2 bases and J gave up 0 bases, with 10 bases separating them. Looked up from germline, CDR1 is SGHAT and CDR2 is FQNNGV. The CDR3 extends over 15 amino acids.

This clonotype was seen only a few times. The gene calls are TRBV4-2 and TRBJ1-2; D not certain. This CDR3 has 16 amino acids. Germline lookup yields CDR1 LGHNA and CDR2 YNFKEQ. Deletions cut 1 base from V and 0 bases from J, with 12 bases between. CDR3 amino acids: CASSQVGQRTNYGYTF. For the CDR3, the DNA is TGTGCCAGCAGCCAAGTCGGTCAGCGCACTAACTATGGCTACACCTTC.